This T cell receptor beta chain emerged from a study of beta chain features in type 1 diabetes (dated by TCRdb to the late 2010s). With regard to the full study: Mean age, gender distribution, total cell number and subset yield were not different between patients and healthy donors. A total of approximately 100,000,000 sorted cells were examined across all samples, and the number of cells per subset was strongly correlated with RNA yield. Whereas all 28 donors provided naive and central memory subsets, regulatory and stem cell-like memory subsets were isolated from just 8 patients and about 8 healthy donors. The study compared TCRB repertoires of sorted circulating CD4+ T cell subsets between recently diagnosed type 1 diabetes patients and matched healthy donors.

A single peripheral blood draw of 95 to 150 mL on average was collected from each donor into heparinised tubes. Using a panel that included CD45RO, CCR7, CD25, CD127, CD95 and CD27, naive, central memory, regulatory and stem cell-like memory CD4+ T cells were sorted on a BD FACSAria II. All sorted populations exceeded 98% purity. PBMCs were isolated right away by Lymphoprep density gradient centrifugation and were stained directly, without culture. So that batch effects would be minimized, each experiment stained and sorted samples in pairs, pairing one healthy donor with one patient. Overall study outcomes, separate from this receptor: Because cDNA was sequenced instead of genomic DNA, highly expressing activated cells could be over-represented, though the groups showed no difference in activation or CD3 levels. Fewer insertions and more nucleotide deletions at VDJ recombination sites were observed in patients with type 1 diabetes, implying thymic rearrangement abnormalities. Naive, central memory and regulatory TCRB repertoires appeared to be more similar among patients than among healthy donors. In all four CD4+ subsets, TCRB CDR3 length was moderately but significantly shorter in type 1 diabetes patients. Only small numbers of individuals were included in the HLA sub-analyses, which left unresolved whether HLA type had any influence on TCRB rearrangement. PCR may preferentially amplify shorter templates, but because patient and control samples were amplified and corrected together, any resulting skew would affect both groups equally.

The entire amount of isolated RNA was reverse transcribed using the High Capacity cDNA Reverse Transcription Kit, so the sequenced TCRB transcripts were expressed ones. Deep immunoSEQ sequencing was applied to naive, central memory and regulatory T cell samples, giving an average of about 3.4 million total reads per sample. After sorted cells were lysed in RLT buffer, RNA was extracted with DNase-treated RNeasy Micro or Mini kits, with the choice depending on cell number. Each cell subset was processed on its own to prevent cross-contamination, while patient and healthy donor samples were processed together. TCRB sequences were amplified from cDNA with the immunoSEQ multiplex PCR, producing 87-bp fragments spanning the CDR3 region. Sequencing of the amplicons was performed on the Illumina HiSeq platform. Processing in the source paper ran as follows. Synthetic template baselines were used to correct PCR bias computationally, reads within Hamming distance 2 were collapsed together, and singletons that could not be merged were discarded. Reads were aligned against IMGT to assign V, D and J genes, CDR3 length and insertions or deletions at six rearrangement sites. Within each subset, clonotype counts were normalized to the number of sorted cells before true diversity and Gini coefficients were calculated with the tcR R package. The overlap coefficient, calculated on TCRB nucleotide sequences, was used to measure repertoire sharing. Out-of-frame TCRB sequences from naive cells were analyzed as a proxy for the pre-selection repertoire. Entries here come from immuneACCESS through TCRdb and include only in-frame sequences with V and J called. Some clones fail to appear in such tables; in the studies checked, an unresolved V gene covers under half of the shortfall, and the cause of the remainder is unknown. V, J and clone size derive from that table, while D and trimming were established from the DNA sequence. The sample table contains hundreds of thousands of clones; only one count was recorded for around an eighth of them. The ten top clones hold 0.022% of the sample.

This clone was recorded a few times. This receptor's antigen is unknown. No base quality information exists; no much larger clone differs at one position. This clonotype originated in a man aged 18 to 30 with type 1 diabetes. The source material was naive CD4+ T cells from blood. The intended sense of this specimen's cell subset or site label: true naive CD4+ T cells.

In nucleotide form, the sequence is TGTGCCAGCAGCCTACAACAGGGGGGTCAGCCCCAGCATTTT. Translated, this is CASSLQQGGQPQHF. The chain uses TRBV5-5 and TRBJ1-5; 8 bases in the junction line up with TRBD1. From the germline V gene (reference sequence), CDR1 is SGHKS and CDR2 is YYEKEE. Relative to germline, V is missing 4 bases and J is missing 6 bases, with 6 bases of the junction outside any gene match. CDR3 length: 14 amino acids, cysteine to phenylalanine. The entry retains the CDR3 DNA only, 42 bases that are in frame from base 1.